This T cell receptor (beta chain) was retrieved from a study of monozygotic twins with inflammatory bowel disease. Overall study results and limits: Findings did not support one strong IBD-associated signal or clonotype.

Concerning this clonotype itself: Its antigen is unidentified.

TCRdb reprocessed the 5' RACE reads, with one entry per CDR3 protein and no DNA. The sample totals over 350,000 distinct CDR3 sequences. The CDR3 is 16 amino acids. Germline V gene sequence: CDR1 DFQATT, CDR2 SNEGSKA (reference sequence). The V and J genes are TRBV20-1 and TRBJ1-1; without DNA, the TCRdb call of TRBD1 cannot be checked. The source of this sequence is a human donor with ulcerative colitis or Crohn's disease, or a healthy co-twin of an affected twin (not recorded which). The sequenced sample consisted of blood. The CDR3 sequence: CSARDLLTGGFTEAFF.